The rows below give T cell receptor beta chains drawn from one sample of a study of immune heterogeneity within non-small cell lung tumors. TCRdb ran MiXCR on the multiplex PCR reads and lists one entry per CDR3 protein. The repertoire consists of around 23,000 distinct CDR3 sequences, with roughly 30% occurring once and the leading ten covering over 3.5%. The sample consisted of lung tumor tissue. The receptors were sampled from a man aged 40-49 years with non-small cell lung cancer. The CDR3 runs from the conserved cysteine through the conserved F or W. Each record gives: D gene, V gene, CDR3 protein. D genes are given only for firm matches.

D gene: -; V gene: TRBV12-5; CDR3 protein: CASGLVGGGTQYF
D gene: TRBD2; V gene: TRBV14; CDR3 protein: CASSQRTSGTSYEQYF
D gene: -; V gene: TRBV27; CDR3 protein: CASSPIYLRGVFGKLFF
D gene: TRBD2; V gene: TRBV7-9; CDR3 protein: CASSYLLAGGGEQFF
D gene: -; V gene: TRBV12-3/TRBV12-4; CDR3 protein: CASSPQKTQYF
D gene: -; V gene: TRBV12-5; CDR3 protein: CASGLGGINYGYTF
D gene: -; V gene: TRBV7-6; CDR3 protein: CASSLRDSTYEQYF
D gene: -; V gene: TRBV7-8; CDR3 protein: CASSLRRSSYEQYF
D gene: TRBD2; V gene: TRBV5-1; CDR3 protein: CASSPGTSGRWGTDTQYF
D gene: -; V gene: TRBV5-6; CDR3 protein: CASSFGAVSNQPQHF
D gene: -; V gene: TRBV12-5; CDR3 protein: CASGFLSGANVLTF
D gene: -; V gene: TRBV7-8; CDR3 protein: CASSRAPGLSYEQYF
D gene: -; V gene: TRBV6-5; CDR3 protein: CASSYSTQGLGHF
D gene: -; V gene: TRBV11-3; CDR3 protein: CASSLVETTFTGELFF
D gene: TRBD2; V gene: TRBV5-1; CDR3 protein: CASSLGLADTDTQYF
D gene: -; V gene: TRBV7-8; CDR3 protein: CASSLGLLAQDTQYF
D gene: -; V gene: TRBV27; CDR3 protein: CASSLGQGYSPLHF
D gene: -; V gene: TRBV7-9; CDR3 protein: CASSLKTPADTQYF
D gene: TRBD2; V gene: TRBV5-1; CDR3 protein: CASSGTSGRANQYF
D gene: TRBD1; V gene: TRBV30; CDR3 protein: CAWTLGQGKKFF
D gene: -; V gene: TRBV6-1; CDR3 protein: CASSETGVFTQPQHF
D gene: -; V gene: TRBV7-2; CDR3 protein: CASSLTTGIYTGELFF
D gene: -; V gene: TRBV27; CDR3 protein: CASRPGPQETQYF
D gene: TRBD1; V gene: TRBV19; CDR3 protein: CASSIDWTGLDTEAFF
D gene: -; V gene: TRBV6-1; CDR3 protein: CATQGKYEQYF
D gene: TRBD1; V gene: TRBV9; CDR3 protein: CASSPGGRTEAFF
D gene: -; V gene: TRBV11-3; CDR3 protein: CASSHSGPIYGYTF
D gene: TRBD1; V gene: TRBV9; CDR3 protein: CASSEWTGMNTEAFF
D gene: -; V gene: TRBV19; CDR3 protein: CASSIAEGLQPQHF